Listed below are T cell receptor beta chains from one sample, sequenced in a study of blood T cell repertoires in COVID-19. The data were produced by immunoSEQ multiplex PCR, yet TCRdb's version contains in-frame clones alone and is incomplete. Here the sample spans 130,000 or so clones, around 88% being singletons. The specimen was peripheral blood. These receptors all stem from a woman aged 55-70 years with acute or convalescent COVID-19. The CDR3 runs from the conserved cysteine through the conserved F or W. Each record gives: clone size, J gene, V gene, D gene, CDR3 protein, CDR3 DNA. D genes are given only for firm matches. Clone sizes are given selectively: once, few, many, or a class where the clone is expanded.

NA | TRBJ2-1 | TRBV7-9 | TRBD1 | CASSFDRALNNEQFF | TGTGCCAGCAGCTTTGACAGGGCGCTCAACAATGAGCAGTTCTTC
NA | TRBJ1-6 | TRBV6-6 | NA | CASRGFEGNSPLHF | TGTGCCAGCAGGGGATTCGAGGGTAATTCACCCCTCCACTTT
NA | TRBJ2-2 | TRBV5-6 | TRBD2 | CASSPLSGGVPANTGELFF | TGTGCCAGCAGCCCCCTTAGCGGGGGGGTTCCAGCGAACACCGGGGAGCTGTTTTTT
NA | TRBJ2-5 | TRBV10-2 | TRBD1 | CASSDRDRGRGETQYF | TGCGCCAGCAGTGACCGGGACAGGGGGCGAGGGGAGACCCAGTACTTC
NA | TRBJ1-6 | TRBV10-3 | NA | CAISGDGRGNSPLHF | TGTGCCATCAGTGGCGATGGGCGAGGGAATTCACCCCTCCACTTT
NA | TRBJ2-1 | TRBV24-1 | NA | CATSDPGTDSYNEQFF | TGTGCCACCAGTGACCCCGGGACTGATTCCTACAATGAGCAGTTCTTC
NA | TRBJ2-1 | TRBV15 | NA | CATSRGGTLMDEQFF | TGTGCCACCAGCAGAGGGGGCACTCTAATGGATGAGCAGTTCTTC
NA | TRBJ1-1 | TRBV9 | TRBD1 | CASSDTTGVGAEAFF | TGTGCCAGCAGCGATACGACAGGGGTTGGAGCTGAAGCTTTCTTT
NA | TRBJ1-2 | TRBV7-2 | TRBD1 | CASSDRTGGVVLGTF | TGTGCCAGCAGCGACAGGACAGGGGGCGTCGTATTAGGCACCTTC
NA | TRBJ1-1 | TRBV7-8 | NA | CASSLGGTREAFF | TGTGCCAGCAGCTTAGGAGGAACGCGTGAAGCTTTCTTT
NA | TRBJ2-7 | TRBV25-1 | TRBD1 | CASSGGTESSYEQYF | TGTGCCAGCAGTGGGGGGACAGAATCCTCCTACGAGCAGTACTTC
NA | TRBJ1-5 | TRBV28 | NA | CASSSGTQPIFDQPQHF | TGTGCCAGCAGTTCCGGGACACAACCAATTTTTGATCAGCCCCAGCATTTT
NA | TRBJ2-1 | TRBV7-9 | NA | CASSLEGRGTYNEQFF | TGTGCCAGCAGCTTAGAGGGCAGGGGCACCTACAATGAGCAGTTCTTC
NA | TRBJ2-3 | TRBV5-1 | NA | CASSSAGASDTQYF | TGCGCCAGCAGCTCCGCGGGGGCTTCAGATACGCAGTATTTT
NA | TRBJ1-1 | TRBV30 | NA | CASNPGLLNTEAFF | TGTGCCTCCAACCCGGGACTCCTGAACACTGAAGCTTTCTTT
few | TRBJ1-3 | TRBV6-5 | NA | CASSPGTHGNTIYF | TGTGCCAGCAGCCCCGGGACTCATGGAAACACCATATATTTT
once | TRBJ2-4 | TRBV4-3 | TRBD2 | CASSQVGLAGDLAKNIQYF | TGCGCCAGCAGCCAAGTGGGACTAGCGGGGGACTTAGCCAAAAACATTCAGTACTTC
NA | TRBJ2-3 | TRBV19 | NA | CASRSQGSSSTDTQYF | TGTGCCAGCAGATCTCAGGGGTCTTCTAGCACAGATACGCAGTATTTT
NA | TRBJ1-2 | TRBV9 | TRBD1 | CASSVAAGGGYTF | TGTGCCAGCAGCGTAGCGGCAGGGGGTGGCTACACCTTC
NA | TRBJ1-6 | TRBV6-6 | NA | CASSLTGLHQGSPLHF | TGTGCCAGCAGCCTCACCGGACTACACCAGGGTTCACCCCTCCACTTT
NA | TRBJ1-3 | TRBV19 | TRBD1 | CASSTETGAGNTIYF | TGTGCCAGTAGTACCGAGACAGGGGCTGGAAACACCATATATTTT
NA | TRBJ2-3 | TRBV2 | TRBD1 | CASSELGTASTDTQYF | TGTGCCAGCAGTGAATTAGGGACAGCTAGCACAGATACGCAGTATTTT
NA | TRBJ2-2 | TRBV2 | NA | CASRDGTYDAGELFF | TGTGCCAGCAGAGACGGGACATATGACGCCGGGGAGCTGTTTTTT
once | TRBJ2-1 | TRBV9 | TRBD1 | CASSVLGQGNYNEQFF | TGTGCCAGCAGCGTATTGGGACAGGGGAACTACAATGAGCAGTTCTTC
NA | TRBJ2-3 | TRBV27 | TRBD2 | CASSSPGLAGVDTQYF | TGTGCCAGCAGTTCCCCGGGACTAGCGGGGGTAGATACGCAGTATTTT
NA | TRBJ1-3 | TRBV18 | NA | CASSPGLNSGNTIYF | TGTGCCAGCTCACCGGGACTGAACTCTGGAAACACCATATATTTT
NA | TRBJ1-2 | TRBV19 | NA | CASSPVGAYGYTF | TGTGCCAGTAGCCCCGTAGGGGCCTATGGCTACACCTTC
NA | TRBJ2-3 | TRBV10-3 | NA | CATLGMGTDTQYF | TGTGCCACCCTGGGCATGGGCACAGATACGCAGTATTTT
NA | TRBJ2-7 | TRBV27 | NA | CASSLSPTAYEQYF | TGTGCCAGCAGTTTAAGCCCGACAGCTTACGAGCAGTACTTC
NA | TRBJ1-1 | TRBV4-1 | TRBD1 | CASSPRTGENTEAFF | TGCGCCAGCAGCCCGCGGACAGGGGAGAACACTGAAGCTTTCTTT
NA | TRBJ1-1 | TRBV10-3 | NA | CAIRGGGVEAFF | TGTGCCATCAGGGGGGGAGGCGTTGAAGCTTTCTTT
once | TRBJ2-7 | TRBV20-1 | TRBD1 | CSASDRVYEQYF | TGCAGTGCTAGTGACAGGGTCTACGAGCAGTACTTC
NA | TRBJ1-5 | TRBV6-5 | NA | CASSLQLNQPQHF | TGTGCCAGCAGTTTACAGCTCAATCAGCCCCAGCATTTT
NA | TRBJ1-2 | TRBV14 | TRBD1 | CASSLRTGGYGYTF | TGTGCCAGCAGCCTACGGACAGGGGGCTATGGCTACACCTTC
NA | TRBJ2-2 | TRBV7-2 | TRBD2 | CASSLQGLAGGTNTGELFF | TGTGCCAGCAGCTTACAGGGACTAGCGGGGGGGACGAACACCGGGGAGCTGTTTTTT
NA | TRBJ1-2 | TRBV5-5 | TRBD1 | CASSWGDRPNYGYTF | TGTGCCAGCAGCTGGGGGGACAGACCTAACTATGGCTACACCTTC
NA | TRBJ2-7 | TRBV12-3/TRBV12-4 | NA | CASSLRDLHEQYF | TGTGCCAGCAGTTTGCGGGATTTACACGAGCAGTACTTC
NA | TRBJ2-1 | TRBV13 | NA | CASSLVAPRHNEQFF | TGTGCCAGCAGCTTAGTGGCCCCTAGGCACAATGAGCAGTTCTTC
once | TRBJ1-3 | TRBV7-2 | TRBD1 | CASSRGQLTNTIYF | TGTGCCAGCAGCAGGGGACAGCTTACAAACACCATATATTTT
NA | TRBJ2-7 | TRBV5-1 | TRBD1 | CASSLGRQGNRYEQYF | TGCGCCAGCAGCTTGGGCCGACAGGGGAATCGCTACGAGCAGTACTTC
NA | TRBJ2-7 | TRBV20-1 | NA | CSASRQAYEQYF | TGCAGTGCTAGTAGACAGGCCTACGAGCAGTACTTC
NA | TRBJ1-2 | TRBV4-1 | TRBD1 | CASSPTTGGLYGYTF | TGCGCCAGCAGCCCCACGACAGGGGGGCTCTATGGCTACACCTTC
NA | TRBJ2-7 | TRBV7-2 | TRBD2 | CASDAGGSEQYF | TGTGCCAGCGATGCGGGAGGGAGCGAGCAGTACTTC
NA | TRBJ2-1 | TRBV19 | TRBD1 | CASSMDRENEQFF | TGTGCCAGTAGTATGGACAGGGAAAATGAGCAGTTCTTC
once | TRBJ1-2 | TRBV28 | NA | CASSSPRGGGYGYTF | TGTGCCAGCAGTTCACCTCGAGGAGGAGGCTATGGCTACACCTTC
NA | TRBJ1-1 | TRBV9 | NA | CASSLEGRDTEAFF | TGTGCCAGCAGCTTAGAGGGCAGGGACACTGAAGCTTTCTTT
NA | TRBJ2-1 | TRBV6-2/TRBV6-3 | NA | CASSTGTGPNEQFF | TGTGCCAGCAGTACCGGGACTGGTCCCAATGAGCAGTTCTTC
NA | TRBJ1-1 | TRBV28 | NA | CASTGHENTEAFF | TGTGCCAGCACTGGGCACGAGAACACTGAAGCTTTCTTT